This T cell receptor beta chain appears in the sequencing data of a study of response to subunit inactivated influenza vaccine. Germline-derived CDR1 and CDR2 are DFQATT and SNEGSKA (reference sequence). V gave up 2 bases and J gave up 4 bases; unmatched junction bases: 10. The CDR3 has 16 residues. About this clonotype: Its antigen is undetermined.

Findings of the study overall: A suggestion made by the authors is that each seasonal influenza vaccination recruits few new T cells.

TCRdb processed the RT-PCR reads anew with MiXCR; each CDR3 protein has one entry. The repertoire consists of some 800,000 distinct CDR3 sequences, with roughly 20% occurring once and the leading ten covering around 9.6%. The chain is built from TRBV20-1 and TRBJ2-2; 7 bases align to TRBD1. Sequenced material: PBMCs from blood, taken around 5 days after vaccination. This TCR derives from a man aged 45-65 years who received an inactivated influenza vaccine. CDR3 nucleotide sequence: TGCAGTGCTAGATCCTTCGACAGGGTGTCCACCGGGGAGCTGTTTTTT. This encodes CSARSFDRVSTGELFF.